This T cell receptor (beta chain) was sequenced in a study of blood T cell repertoires in COVID-19. Study context: Italy, Spain and the United States were the sources of the convalescent and acute COVID-19 samples. Sources were T cells, B-cell-depleted T cells, or PBMCs; the material itself was cDNA or gDNA.

This clone has just a few counts. Study processing details: Estimation of nucleated cell counts was performed using reference gene primer amplification. Repertoires were generated with immunoSEQ multiplex PCR, while TCRdb's copy carries only in-frame clones and drops some. That table is the source of V, J and clone size, and D and trimming were worked out from the DNA. The sample yields 65,000 or so clones, about 81% seen once. Germline-derived CDR1 and CDR2 are MDHEN and SYDVKM. This CDR3 region has 14 residues. The V gene lost 2 bases and the J gene lost 7 bases, with 9 bases spanning the gap. This receptor was obtained from a man older than 75 with acute or convalescent COVID-19. The source material was peripheral blood. J is TRBJ1-6 and V is TRBV28; D is ambiguous. The CDR3 bases are TGTGCCAGCAGTTTAGGACTTCACAATTCACCCCTCCACTTT. As protein: CASSLGLHNSPLHF.